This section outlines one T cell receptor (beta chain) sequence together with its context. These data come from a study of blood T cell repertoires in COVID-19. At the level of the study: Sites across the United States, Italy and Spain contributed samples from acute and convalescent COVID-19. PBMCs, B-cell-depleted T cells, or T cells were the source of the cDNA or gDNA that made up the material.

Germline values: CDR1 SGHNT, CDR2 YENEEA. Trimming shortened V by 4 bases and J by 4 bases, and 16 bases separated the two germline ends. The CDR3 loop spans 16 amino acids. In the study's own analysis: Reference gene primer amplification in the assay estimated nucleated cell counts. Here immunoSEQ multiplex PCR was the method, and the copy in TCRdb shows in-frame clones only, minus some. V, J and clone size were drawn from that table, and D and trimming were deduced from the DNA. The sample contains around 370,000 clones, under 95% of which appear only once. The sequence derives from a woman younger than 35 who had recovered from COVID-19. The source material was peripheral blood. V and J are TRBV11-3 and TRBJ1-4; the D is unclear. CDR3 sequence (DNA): TGTGCCAGCAGCTCATCGGGCCGAGCGGGTAATGAAAAACTGTTTTTT. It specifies CASSSSGRAGNEKLFF.